Below are 16 T cell receptor beta chains sequenced from a single sample in a study of cytomegalovirus exposure and HLA in healthy donors. PCR amplification relied on 60 Vbeta primers (plus 13 Jbeta primers). This table comes from immunoSEQ multiplex PCR, and its TCRdb copy is limited to in-frame clones, with some not included. The sample table sets out tens of thousands of clones. Input material: PBMCs. The receptors were gathered from a middle-aged woman in good health and CMV-seropositive.

V gene TRBV7-9 combines with J gene TRBJ1-6; TRBD1 aligns across 7 bases. The CDR3 covers 13 residues. V gave up 5 bases and J gave up 13 bases; unmatched junction bases: 8. Germline V gene sequence: CDR1 SEHNR, CDR2 FQNEAQ (reference sequence). In nucleotides, the CDR3 is TGTGCCAGCAGCCAGGGACAGAACCACCCCCTCCACTTT. Amino acid sequence: CASSQGQNHPLHF.

J is TRBJ1-2 and V is TRBV5-1; possibly TRBD1 for D (6 bases). The CDR3 has 15 amino acids. CDR1 SGHRS and CDR2 YFSETQ come from the germline V gene. V lost 4 bases and J 6 bases, leaving 19 bases between the germline ends. The CDR3 nucleotides are TGCGCCAGCAGCACAGGGACACAGGATGCCGATGGCTACACCTTC. Protein sequence: CASSTGTQDADGYTF.

The chain recombines TRBV9 with TRBJ1-3; no reliable D call. CDR3 length: 12 amino acids. V gave up 3 bases and J gave up 4 bases, with 5 bases separating them. Per germline, CDR1 SGDLS and CDR2 YYNGEE. This chain's CDR3 is CASSEEGNTIYF. Here the CDR3 DNA reads TGTGCCAGCAGCGAGGAGGGAAACACCATATATTTT. Full variable domain (missing parts from reference TRBV9 and TRBJ1-3): DSGVTQTPKHLITATGQRVTLRCSPRSGDLSVYWYQQSLDQGLQFLIQYYNGEERAKGNILERFSAQQFPDLHSELNLSSLELGDSALYFCASSEEGNTIYFGEGSWLTVV.

The chain combines TRBV6-1 with TRBJ2-5; TRBD2 matches at 11 bases. V gave up 8 bases and J gave up 2 bases; unmatched junction bases: 4. The CDR3 covers 14 residues. Per germline, CDR1 MNHNS and CDR2 SASEGT. CDR3 sequence reads: CASLAGGIQETQYF. In nucleotides, the CDR3 is TGTGCCAGCCTAGCGGGGGGTATTCAAGAGACCCAGTACTTC.

The V and J genes are TRBV7-9 and TRBJ2-6, with D maybe TRBD1 (6 bases). The CDR3 length is 17 residues. Per germline, CDR1 SEHNR and CDR2 FQNEAQ (reference sequence). Trimming removed 3 bases from V and 0 bases from J, with 12 bases in between. As DNA, the CDR3 is TGTGCCAGCAGCTTGGACAGCCTTCCCTCTGGGGCCAACGTCCTGACTTTC. Protein: CASSLDSLPSGANVLTF.

This chain links TRBV18 with TRBJ2-2, with D perhaps TRBD2 (6 bases). This CDR3 comprises 15 residues. CDR1 is KGHSH and CDR2 is LQKENI in the germline V gene. Trimming removed 10 bases from V and 4 bases from J, with 19 bases in between. The CDR3 sequence: CANRVSGTFTGELFF. DNA of the CDR3: TGTGCCAACAGAGTTAGCGGCACGTTCACCGGGGAGCTGTTTTTT.

The chain uses TRBV9 and TRBJ1-2; 8 nucleotides agree with TRBD1. Germline CDR1 reads SGDLS; CDR2 reads YYNGEE. The CDR3 covers 15 residues. V lost 1 base and J lost 1; bases outside the gene matches: 3. CDR3 bases: TGTGCCAGCAGCGTATTAGGACAGGGTAACTATGGCTACACCTTC. This translates into CASSVLGQGNYGYTF.

The chain links TRBV9 to TRBJ2-3; D perhaps matches TRBD1 (5 bases). V lost 0 bases and J lost 5, with 16 bases in between. CDR3 length equals 16 residues. Germline-derived CDR1 and CDR2 are SGDLS and YYNGEE. DNA of the CDR3: TGTGCCAGCAGCGTAGGGGGCGGTTTTCAGAGAGATACGCAGTATTTT. Translated, it gives CASSVGGGFQRDTQYF. Looking up the rest from reference TRBV9 and TRBJ2-3 gives the full variable domain: DSGVTQTPKHLITATGQRVTLRCSPRSGDLSVYWYQQSLDQGLQFLIQYYNGEERAKGNILERFSAQQFPDLHSELNLSSLELGDSALYFCASSVGGGFQRDTQYFGPGTRLTVL.

In regard to this clone: Germline and junction disagree at one end, which may indicate a read error. The chain links TRBV6-4 to TRBJ2-2; perhaps TRBD1 as D (6 bases). The CDR3 covers 12 residues. Germline CDR1 reads MRHNA; CDR2 reads SNTAGT. In DNA, the CDR3 is TGTGCCGGCAGTATACAGGGCGGGGAGCTGTTTTTT. It translates to CAGSIQGGELFF.

The chain is built from TRBV5-1 and TRBJ1-6, with D possibly being TRBD1 (6 bases). The V gene lost 1 base and the J gene lost 6 bases, with 11 bases spanning the gap. The V gene's germline CDR1 is SGHRS and CDR2 YFSETQ. CDR3 length: 15 amino acids. This CDR3 reads CASSLNLQGNSPLHF. The CDR3 nucleotides read TGCGCCAGCAGCTTGAACCTACAGGGTAATTCACCCCTCCACTTT. Combining the CDR3 with reference TRBV5-1 and TRBJ1-6 gives the whole variable domain KAGVTQTPRYLIKTRGQQVTLSCSPISGHRSVSWYQQTPGQGLQFLFEYFSETQRNKGNFPGRFSGRQFSNSRSEMNVSTLELGDSALYLCASSLNLQGNSPLHFGNGTRLTVT.

The chain has TRBV25-1 and TRBJ1-1; no reliable D call. V was shortened by 3 bases and J by 0 bases, with 8 bases between the two germline ends. CDR3 size: 14 residues. The germline V gene encodes CDR1 MGHDK and CDR2 SYGVNS. The CDR3 spells CASSDNSLNTEAFF. As DNA, the CDR3 is TGTGCCAGCAGTGACAACAGTTTGAACACTGAAGCTTTCTTT. Full variable domain (missing parts from reference TRBV25-1 and TRBJ1-1): EADIYQTPRYLVIGTGKKITLECSQTMGHDKMYWYQQDPGMELHLIHYSYGVNSTEKGDLSSESTVSRIRTEHFPLTLESARPSHTSQYLCASSDNSLNTEAFFGQGTRLTVV.

The CDR3 DNA sequence: TGCGCCAGCAGCCAAGATTCACAGGATAGTCAGCCCCAGCATTTT. Translation: CASSQDSQDSQPQHF. V gene TRBV4-1 combines with J gene TRBJ1-5, with a tentative D call TRBD1 (5 bases). The V and J ends lost 0 bases and 6 bases respectively, with 12 bases between them. The V gene's germline CDR1 is MGHRA and CDR2 YSYEKL. The CDR3 covers 15 residues.

This sequence joins TRBV10-1 and TRBJ2-1, with 7 bases matching TRBD2. V lost 4 bases, J lost 2 bases, and 5 bases stayed unmatched. CDR1 WNHNN and CDR2 SYGVQD come from the germline V gene (reference sequence). CDR3 length: 15 residues. CDR3 amino acids: CASSVGGGPYNEQFF. The CDR3, as DNA: TGCGCCAGCAGTGTTGGCGGGGGACCCTACAATGAGCAGTTCTTC.

This CDR3 is CASSPPYKLQGNTEAFF. The CDR3, as DNA: TGTGCCAGCTCACCACCTTACAAACTCCAGGGTAACACTGAAGCTTTCTTT. The V and J genes are TRBV18 and TRBJ1-1; tentatively, D is TRBD1 (5 bases). Germline loops: CDR1 KGHSH, CDR2 LQKENI. Trimming pared 0 bases from V and 2 bases from J, leaving 16 bases between. This CDR3 has 17 residues.

V and J are TRBV10-3 and TRBJ1-3, with a tentative D call TRBD1 (6 bases). Germline V gene data show CDR1 as ENHRY and CDR2 as SYGVKD. The CDR3 has 13 residues. Deletions cut 7 bases from V and 2 bases from J, with 9 bases between. The CDR3: CAITAGAGNTIYF. The DNA of the CDR3 is TGTGCCATCACAGCAGGGGCTGGAAACACCATATATTTT.

The chain uses TRBV19 and TRBJ2-1; tentatively, D is TRBD2 (6 bases). CDR3 length equals 15 residues. Trimming cost V 3 bases and J 4 bases, with 13 bases left between them. CDR1 is LNHDA and CDR2 is SQIVND in the germline V gene (reference sequence). The CDR3 sequence is CASSIRSSAYNEQFF. The CDR3 DNA follows: TGTGCCAGTAGTATCCGGTCTAGCGCATACAATGAGCAGTTCTTC.